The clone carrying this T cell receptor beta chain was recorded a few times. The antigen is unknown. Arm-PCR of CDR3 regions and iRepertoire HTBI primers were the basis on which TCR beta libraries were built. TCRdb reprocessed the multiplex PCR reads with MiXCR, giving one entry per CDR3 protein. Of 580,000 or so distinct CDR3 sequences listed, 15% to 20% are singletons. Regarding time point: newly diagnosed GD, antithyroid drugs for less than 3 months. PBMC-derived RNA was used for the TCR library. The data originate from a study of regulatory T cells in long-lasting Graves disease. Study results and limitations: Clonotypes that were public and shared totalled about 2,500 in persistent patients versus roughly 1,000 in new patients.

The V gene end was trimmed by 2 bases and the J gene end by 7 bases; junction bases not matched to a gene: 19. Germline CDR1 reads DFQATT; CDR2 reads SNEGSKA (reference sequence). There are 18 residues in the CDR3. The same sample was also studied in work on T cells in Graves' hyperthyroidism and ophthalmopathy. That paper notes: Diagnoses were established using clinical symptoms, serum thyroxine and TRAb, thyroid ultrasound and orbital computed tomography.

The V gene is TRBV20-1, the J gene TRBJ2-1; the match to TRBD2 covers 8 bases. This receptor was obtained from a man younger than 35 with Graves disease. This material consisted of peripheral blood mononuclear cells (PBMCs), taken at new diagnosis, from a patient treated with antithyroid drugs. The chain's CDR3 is CSARPNALGRAKTNEQFF. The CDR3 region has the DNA TGCAGTGCTAGACCCAACGCCCTCGGGAGGGCAAAAACAAATGAGCAGTTCTTC.